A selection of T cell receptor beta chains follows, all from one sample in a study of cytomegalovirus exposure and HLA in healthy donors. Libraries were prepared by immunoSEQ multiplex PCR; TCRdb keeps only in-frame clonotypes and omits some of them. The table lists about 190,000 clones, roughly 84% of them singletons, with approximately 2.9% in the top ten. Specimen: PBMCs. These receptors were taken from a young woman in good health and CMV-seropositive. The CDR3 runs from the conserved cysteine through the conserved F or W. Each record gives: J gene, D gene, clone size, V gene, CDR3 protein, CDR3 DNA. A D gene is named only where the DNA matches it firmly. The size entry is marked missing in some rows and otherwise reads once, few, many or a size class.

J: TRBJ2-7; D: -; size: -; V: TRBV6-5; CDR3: CASTARQALPYEQYF; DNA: TGTGCCAGCACCGCCAGACAGGCCCTTCCCTACGAGCAGTACTTC
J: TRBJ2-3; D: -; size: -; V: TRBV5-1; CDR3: CASSLDRADTQYF; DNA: TGCGCCAGCAGCTTGGACAGGGCGGATACGCAGTATTTT
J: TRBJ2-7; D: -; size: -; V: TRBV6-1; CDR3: CASRSVQGSEQYF; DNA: TGTGCCAGCAGGTCAGTTCAGGGGTCCGAGCAGTACTTC
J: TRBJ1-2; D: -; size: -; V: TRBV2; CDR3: CASSRGVPISYTF; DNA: TGTGCCAGCAGTCGGGGGGTACCTATCAGCTACACCTTC
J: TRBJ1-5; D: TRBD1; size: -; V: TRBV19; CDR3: CASKPRDRAPYSNQPQHF; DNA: TGTGCCAGTAAGCCCCGGGACAGGGCCCCCTATAGCAATCAGCCCCAGCATTTT
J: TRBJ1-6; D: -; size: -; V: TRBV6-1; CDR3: CASSELGRNSPLHF; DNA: TGTGCCAGCAGTGAGTTGGGGCGGAATTCACCCCTCCACTTT
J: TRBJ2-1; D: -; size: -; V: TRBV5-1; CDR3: CASKKASGAGPSSYNEQFF; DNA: TGCGCCAGCAAAAAGGCCTCAGGGGCGGGTCCGAGCTCCTACAATGAGCAGTTCTTC
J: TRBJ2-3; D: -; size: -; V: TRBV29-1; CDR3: CSVEGAGATFTDTQYF; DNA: TGCAGCGTTGAGGGTGCGGGGGCGACGTTCACAGATACGCAGTATTTT
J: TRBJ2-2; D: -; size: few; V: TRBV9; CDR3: CASSHGLRNTGELFF; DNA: TGTGCCAGCAGCCACGGTTTGAGGAACACCGGGGAGCTGTTTTTT
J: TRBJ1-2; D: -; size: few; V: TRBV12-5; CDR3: CASGSPFRVRGYTF; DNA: TGTGCTAGTGGTTCCCCCTTCAGGGTTCGGGGCTACACCTTC
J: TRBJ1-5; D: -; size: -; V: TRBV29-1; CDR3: CSVTEGGVGQPQHF; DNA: TGCAGCGTTACCGAGGGCGGGGTGGGTCAGCCCCAGCATTTT
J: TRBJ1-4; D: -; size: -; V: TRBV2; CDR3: CASRRTGGEKLFF; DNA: TGTGCCAGCAGAAGGACGGGGGGTGAAAAACTGTTTTTT
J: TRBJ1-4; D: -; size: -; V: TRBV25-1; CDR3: CASSDKGSNEKLFF; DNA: TGTGCCAGCAGTGATAAGGGGTCTAATGAAAAACTGTTTTTT
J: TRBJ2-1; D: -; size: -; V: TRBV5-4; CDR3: CASSLVGGNEQFF; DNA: TGTGCCAGCAGCTTGGTAGGGGGCAATGAGCAGTTCTTC
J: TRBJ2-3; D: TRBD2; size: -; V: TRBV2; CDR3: CASNALAADTDTQYF; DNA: TGTGCCAGCAACGCACTAGCGGCTGACACAGATACGCAGTATTTT
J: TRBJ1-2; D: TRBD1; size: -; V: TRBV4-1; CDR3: CASSPSTGSYGYTF; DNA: TGCGCCAGCAGCCCCTCGACAGGGAGCTATGGCTACACCTTC
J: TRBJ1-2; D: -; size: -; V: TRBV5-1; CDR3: CASRGGLNYGYTF; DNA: TGCGCCAGCCGGGGGGGCCTTAACTATGGCTACACCTTC
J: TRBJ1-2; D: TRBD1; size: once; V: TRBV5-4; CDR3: CASSPSDRGMGGYTF; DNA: TGTGCCAGCAGTCCGTCAGACAGGGGGATGGGTGGCTACACCTTC
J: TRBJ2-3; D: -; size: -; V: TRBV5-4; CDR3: CASSGFEGGRSDTQYF; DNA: TGTGCCAGCAGCGGGTTTGAGGGGGGGCGATCAGATACGCAGTATTTT
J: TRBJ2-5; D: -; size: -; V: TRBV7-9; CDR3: CASSLDSEETQYF; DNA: TGTGCCAGCAGCTTAGACTCGGAAGAGACCCAGTACTTC
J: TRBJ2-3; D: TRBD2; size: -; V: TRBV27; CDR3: CASSLSASPRGAWTDTQYF; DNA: TGTGCCAGCAGTTTATCGGCGTCACCGCGGGGGGCCTGGACAGATACGCAGTATTTT
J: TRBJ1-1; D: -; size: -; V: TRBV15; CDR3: CATRVGRQNTEAFF; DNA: TGTGCCACCAGGGTCGGCAGGCAGAACACTGAAGCTTTCTTT
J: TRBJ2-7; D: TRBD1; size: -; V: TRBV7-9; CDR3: CASSLLGLGTGGPADEQYF; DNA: TGTGCCAGCAGCTTATTGGGATTAGGGACAGGGGGTCCCGCGGACGAGCAGTACTTC
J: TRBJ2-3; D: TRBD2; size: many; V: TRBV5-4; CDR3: CASSFPSGGSTDTQYF; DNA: TGTGCCAGCAGCTTCCCAAGCGGGGGGAGCACAGATACGCAGTATTTT
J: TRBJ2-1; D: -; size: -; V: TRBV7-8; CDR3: CASSLGLGTADEQFF; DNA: TGTGCCAGCAGCTTAGGTCTTGGGACTGCCGATGAGCAGTTCTTC
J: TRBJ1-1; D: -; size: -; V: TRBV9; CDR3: CASSVTTGQAEAFF; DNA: TGTGCCAGCAGCGTGACGACAGGCCAAGCGGAAGCTTTCTTT
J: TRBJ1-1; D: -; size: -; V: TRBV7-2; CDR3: CASSPHRRAEAFF; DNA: TGTGCCAGCAGCCCACACCGGCGGGCTGAAGCTTTCTTT
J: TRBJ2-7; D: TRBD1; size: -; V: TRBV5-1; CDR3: CASRINRQGPYEQYF; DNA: TGCGCCAGCAGAATTAACAGACAGGGTCCCTACGAGCAGTACTTC
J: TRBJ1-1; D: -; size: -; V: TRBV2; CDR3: CASSEARGGGTEAFF; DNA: TGTGCCAGCAGTGAAGCCAGAGGGGGTGGCACTGAAGCTTTCTTT
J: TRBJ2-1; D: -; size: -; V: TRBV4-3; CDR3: CASSQEQGGSYNEQFF; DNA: TGCGCCAGCAGCCAAGAGCAGGGGGGCTCCTACAATGAGCAGTTCTTC
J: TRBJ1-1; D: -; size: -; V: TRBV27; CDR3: CASTGPEKAFF; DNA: TGTGCCAGCACTGGGCCAGAAAAAGCTTTCTTT
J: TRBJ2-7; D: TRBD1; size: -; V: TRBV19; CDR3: CASSISRTGTGSKEQYF; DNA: TGTGCCAGTAGTATCTCCCGAACCGGGACAGGGTCTAAAGAGCAGTACTTC
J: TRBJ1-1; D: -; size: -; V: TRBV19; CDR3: CATAGVSNTEAFF; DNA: TGTGCCACCGCAGGGGTCTCAAACACTGAAGCTTTCTTT
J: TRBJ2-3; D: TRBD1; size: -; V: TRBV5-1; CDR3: CASSTGQATDTQYF; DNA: TGCGCCAGCAGCACGGGACAGGCGACAGATACGCAGTATTTT
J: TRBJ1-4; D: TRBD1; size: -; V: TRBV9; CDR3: CASSDYPGTDREKLFF; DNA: TGTGCCAGCAGCGACTACCCCGGGACAGACAGAGAAAAACTGTTTTTT